A selection of T cell receptor beta chains follows, all from one sample in a study of control samples from healthy donors and cancer patients. TCRdb's copy holds only in-frame clones and misses some; the assay was immunoSEQ multiplex PCR. The table lists around 52,000 clones, about 91% of them singletons, with 0.91% in the top ten. The specimen sequenced was PBMCs. The origin of the receptors is a man in his thirties or forties with colorectal cancer. Both conserved end residues are part of each CDR3. The order of the fields is D gene, clone size, V gene, J gene, CDR3 DNA, CDR3 protein. D genes are given only for firm matches. Expanded clones are given a class, and other clones once, few, many or no size at all.

NA,NA,TRBV15,TRBJ2-3,TGTGCCACCAGCAGAGTCATCGGGGAGGGGGCAGATACGCAGTATTTT,CATSRVIGEGADTQYF
TRBD2,NA,TRBV7-6,TRBJ2-1,TGTGCCAGCAGCCTCTATAGCGGGGGGGCCACCAATGAGCAGTTCTTC,CASSLYSGGATNEQFF
NA,NA,TRBV7-9,TRBJ1-2,TGTGCCAGCAGCTTAGTAGTCCGAGGCACCTATGGCTACACCTTC,CASSLVVRGTYGYTF
NA,once,TRBV29-1,TRBJ2-6,TGCAGCGTCCATGATGGGGCCAACGTCCTGACTTTC,CSVHDGANVLTF
NA,NA,TRBV6-5,TRBJ2-1,TGTGCCAGCAGTAACGGTCGGGAGCAGTTCTTC,CASSNGREQFF
NA,once,TRBV10-1,TRBJ2-3,TGCGCCAGCAGTGAGCGCGTGTCAAGCACAGATACGCAGTATTTT,CASSERVSSTDTQYF
TRBD2,NA,TRBV9,TRBJ2-2,TGTGCCAGCAGCTTAGGGACTAGCGGGAACACCGGGGAGCTGTTTTTT,CASSLGTSGNTGELFF
NA,NA,TRBV4-3,TRBJ1-4,TGCGCCAGCAGCCAAGAGGGACACGGAAGGAATGAAAAACTGTTTTTT,CASSQEGHGRNEKLFF
NA,NA,TRBV6-6,TRBJ1-2,TGTGCCAGCAGTTACTCGGAGTATTTTAGGGAGCTCACCTTC,CASSYSEYFRELTF
TRBD1,NA,TRBV19,TRBJ2-6,TGTGCCAGTAGCCGGACAGGGAGTGCCTCTGGGGCCAACGTCCTGACTTTC,CASSRTGSASGANVLTF
TRBD1,NA,TRBV5-4,TRBJ1-2,TGTGCCAGCAGCGTGACAGGGGCTGGGGGCTACACCTTC,CASSVTGAGGYTF
NA,once,TRBV6-4,TRBJ1-2,TGTGCCAGCAGACCGGGCCCCTTGGATGGTGGCTACACCTTC,CASRPGPLDGGYTF
NA,NA,TRBV5-6,TRBJ2-5,TGTGCCAGCAGCTTGATAGGGGCGAGTGAGACCCAGTACTTC,CASSLIGASETQYF
NA,NA,TRBV7-2,TRBJ1-2,TGTGCCAGCAGCTTAGGGTTGGACAGAACTAACTATGGCTACACCTTC,CASSLGLDRTNYGYTF
NA,NA,TRBV6-4,TRBJ1-2,TGTGCCAGCAGTGCCTCAACCGTAAAACAGGTTGACTATGGCTACACCTTC,CASSASTVKQVDYGYTF
TRBD2,NA,TRBV7-9,TRBJ2-1,TGTGCCAGCATTTTGACGGGGGGGCACAATGAGCAGTTCTTC,CASILTGGHNEQFF
NA,NA,TRBV13,TRBJ2-7,TGTGCCAGCAGCTCCCCAGGGGGGGAAGACGAGCAGTACTTC,CASSSPGGEDEQYF
NA,NA,TRBV3-1/TRBV3-2,TRBJ2-3,TGTGCCAGCAGCCCAGCACGGGGAGGCACAGATACGCAGTATTTT,CASSPARGGTDTQYF
NA,once,TRBV6-2/TRBV6-3,TRBJ1-1,TGTGCCAGCAGTCTAACCCCGGGGAACACTGAAGCTTTCTTT,CASSLTPGNTEAFF
NA,NA,TRBV7-2,TRBJ1-2,TGTGCCAGCAGCTTAGGGCCCCGGAAGGGCTGGTATGGCTACACCTTC,CASSLGPRKGWYGYTF
NA,NA,TRBV20-1,TRBJ1-1,TGCAGTCCGGCGGCTGGAACTGAAGCTTTCTTT,CSPAAGTEAFF
TRBD1,NA,TRBV19,TRBJ1-1,TGTGCCAGTAGTATCTCCCCGGGACAGGGGACTGAAGCTTTCTTT,CASSISPGQGTEAFF
NA,NA,TRBV27,TRBJ1-5,TGTGCCAGCAGTTTACAGTATAGCAATCAGCCCCAGCATTTT,CASSLQYSNQPQHF
TRBD1,NA,TRBV3-1/TRBV3-2,TRBJ1-6,TGTGCCAGCAGCCAAGGACAGGGGATGGGGAATTCACCCCTCCACTTT,CASSQGQGMGNSPLHF
NA,NA,TRBV7-8,TRBJ2-6,TGTGCCAGCAGCACACACACAGGGACTGGGGCCAACGTCCTGACTTTC,CASSTHTGTGANVLTF
TRBD1,NA,TRBV5-6,TRBJ1-2,TGTGCCAGCAGCCCGGTGACAGGGGACTATGGCTACACCTTC,CASSPVTGDYGYTF
NA,NA,TRBV2,TRBJ2-3,TGTGCCAGCACCCCCGAGGGAGGAGCAGGGCGGCCAGATACGCAGTATTTT,CASTPEGGAGRPDTQYF
NA,NA,TRBV5-4,TRBJ2-2,TGTGCCAGCAGCTTCGGGGGATCAGACACCGGGGAGCTGTTTTTT,CASSFGGSDTGELFF
NA,NA,TRBV10-3,TRBJ2-7,TGTGCCGCCCAGAGGGGCAGGTCGACCGAGCAGTACTTC,CAAQRGRSTEQYF
NA,once,TRBV5-4,TRBJ2-2,TGTGCCAGCAGCTTGGATCCTGGGGCAGGGGAGAACACCGGGGAGCTGTTTTTT,CASSLDPGAGENTGELFF
TRBD1,NA,TRBV29-1,TRBJ1-1,TGCAGCGTTGATGGGCAAGCACAGGGGGCTTTCTTT,CSVDGQAQGAFF
TRBD2,NA,TRBV6-5,TRBJ2-5,TGTGCCAGCAGTTTCGGACTAGACCAAGAGACCCAGTACTTC,CASSFGLDQETQYF
NA,NA,TRBV3-1/TRBV3-2,TRBJ1-2,TGTGCCAGCAGCCAAGGGAGACAGGACTATGGCTACACCTTC,CASSQGRQDYGYTF
TRBD1,NA,TRBV14,TRBJ1-2,TGTGCCAGCAGCCAAGAGCACGGACAGGGCTATGGCTACACCTTC,CASSQEHGQGYGYTF
NA,NA,TRBV19,TRBJ2-1,TGTGCCAGTAGTATCGACGGACATCCCTACAATGAGCAGTTCTTC,CASSIDGHPYNEQFF
NA,NA,TRBV9,TRBJ1-3,TGTGCCAGCAGCGTAGGATTTGGTGGGGCAGGGAACCCTGGAAACACCATATATTTT,CASSVGFGGAGNPGNTIYF
TRBD2,NA,TRBV13,TRBJ2-3,TGTGCCAGCAGCCAGGGACTATGGGGCACAGATACGCAGTATTTT,CASSQGLWGTDTQYF
NA,NA,TRBV11-2,TRBJ1-3,TGTGCCAGCAGCTTAGACACCTTCGGAAACACCATATATTTT,CASSLDTFGNTIYF
TRBD1,NA,TRBV19,TRBJ1-2,TGTGCCAGTAGTGGACAGGGGAGGCTCGGCTACACCTTC,CASSGQGRLGYTF
NA,once,TRBV6-5,TRBJ2-1,TGTGCCAGCAGCCTTTGGGGGGCCAATGAGCAGTTCTTC,CASSLWGANEQFF
NA,NA,TRBV5-1,TRBJ1-1,TGCGCCAGCAGCTTGGGTTTTCACAGGGAGGCCACTGAAGCTTTCTTT,CASSLGFHREATEAFF
NA,once,TRBV6-6,TRBJ1-3,TGTGCCAGCAACGGACAGCCTTCCTCTGGAAACACCATATATTTT,CASNGQPSSGNTIYF
NA,NA,TRBV6-5,TRBJ2-7,TGTGCCAGCATCCGGGACGGCGGCTCCTACGAGCAGTACTTC,CASIRDGGSYEQYF
TRBD1,NA,TRBV24-1,TRBJ2-2,TGTGCCACCAGTGATTTGGACAGGGACACCGGGGAGCTGTTTTTT,CATSDLDRDTGELFF
NA,NA,TRBV30,TRBJ1-5,TGTGCCTGGAGTGACGACAGAGTTAGCAATCAGCCCCAGCATTTT,CAWSDDRVSNQPQHF
NA,NA,TRBV19,TRBJ1-4,TGTGCCAGTTTATCCCGGGACGACGAAAAACTGTTTTTT,CASLSRDDEKLFF
TRBD2,NA,TRBV9,TRBJ2-5,TGTGCCAGCAGCGTTAGCGGGGGGGCGGCAGAGACCCAGTACTTC,CASSVSGGAAETQYF
NA,NA,TRBV7-2,TRBJ1-2,TGTGCCAGCCTACCAGGGGAACCCTTCTATGGCTACACCTTC,CASLPGEPFYGYTF
TRBD2,NA,TRBV18,TRBJ2-2,TGTGCCAGCTCGCCCCAGATACGGGGGGTGACCGGGGAGCTGTTTTTT,CASSPQIRGVTGELFF
TRBD1,NA,TRBV5-8,TRBJ1-6,TGTGCCAGCGACTCCGGGACAGGGGGTTCACCCCTCCACTTT,CASDSGTGGSPLHF
TRBD1,NA,TRBV7-2,TRBJ2-7,TGTGCCAGCAGCTTAGTTGGGACAGGGGGCGGGTCCTACGAGCAGTACTTC,CASSLVGTGGGSYEQYF
TRBD2,NA,TRBV7-2,TRBJ2-7,TGTGCCAGCAGCTTAGTAGGCGGGGGGGCGTACGAGCAGTACTTC,CASSLVGGGAYEQYF
NA,NA,TRBV7-9,TRBJ2-1,TGTGCCAGCAGCCCTAGGGGCAGGAGCTTCTACAATGAGCAGTTCTTC,CASSPRGRSFYNEQFF